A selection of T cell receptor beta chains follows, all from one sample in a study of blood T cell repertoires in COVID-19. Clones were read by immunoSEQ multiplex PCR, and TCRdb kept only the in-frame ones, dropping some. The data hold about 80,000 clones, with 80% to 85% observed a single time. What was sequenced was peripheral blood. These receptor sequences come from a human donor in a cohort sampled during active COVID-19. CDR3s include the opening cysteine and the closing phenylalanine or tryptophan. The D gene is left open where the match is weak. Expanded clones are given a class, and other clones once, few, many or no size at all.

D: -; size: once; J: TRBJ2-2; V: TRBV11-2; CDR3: CASSFPLGELFF; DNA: TGTGCCAGCAGCTTCCCCCTGGGGGAGCTGTTTTTT
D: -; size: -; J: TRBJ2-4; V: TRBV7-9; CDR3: CASSLQGEYIQYF; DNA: TGTGCCAGCAGCTTACAAGGAGAGTACATTCAGTACTTC
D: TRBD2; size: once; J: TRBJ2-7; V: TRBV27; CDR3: CASSLWGSGGLSYEQYF; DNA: TGTGCCAGCAGTTTATGGGGTAGCGGGGGCCTCTCCTACGAGCAGTACTTC
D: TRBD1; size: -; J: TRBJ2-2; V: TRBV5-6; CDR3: CASSSLPGTGRTGELFF; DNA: TGTGCCAGCAGCTCCCTTCCCGGGACAGGGCGAACCGGGGAGCTGTTTTTT
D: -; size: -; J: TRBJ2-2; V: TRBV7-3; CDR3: CASSPDRGRPGELFF; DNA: TGTGCCAGCAGCCCGGACCGAGGGCGCCCTGGGGAGCTGTTTTTT
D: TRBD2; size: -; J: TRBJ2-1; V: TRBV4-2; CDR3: CASSLGTSGTNEQFF; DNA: TGTGCCAGCAGCCTTGGGACTAGCGGGACTAATGAGCAGTTCTTC
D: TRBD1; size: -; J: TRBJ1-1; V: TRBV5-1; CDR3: CASSPGGMNTEAFF; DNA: TGCGCCAGCAGCCCAGGGGGGATGAACACTGAAGCTTTCTTT
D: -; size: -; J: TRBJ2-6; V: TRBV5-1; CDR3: CASSFSTVSGANVLTF; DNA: TGCGCCAGCAGCTTCTCCACGGTCTCTGGGGCCAACGTCCTGACTTTC
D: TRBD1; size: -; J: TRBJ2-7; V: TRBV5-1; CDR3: CASSPTGGPYEQYF; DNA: TGCGCCAGCAGCCCGACAGGGGGCCCCTACGAGCAGTACTTC
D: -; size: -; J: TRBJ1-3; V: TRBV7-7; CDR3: CASSLNPGDTIYF; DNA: TGTGCTAGCAGCTTAAATCCCGGAGACACCATATATTTT
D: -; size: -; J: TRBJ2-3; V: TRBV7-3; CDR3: CASSLGPQGDTQYF; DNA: TGTGCCAGCAGCTTGGGGCCTCAGGGGGATACGCAGTATTTT
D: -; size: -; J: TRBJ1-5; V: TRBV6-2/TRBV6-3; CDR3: CASSKGNQPQHF; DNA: TGTGCCAGCAGTAAGGGGAATCAGCCCCAGCATTTT
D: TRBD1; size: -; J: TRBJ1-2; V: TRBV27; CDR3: CASSLFGTEYGYTF; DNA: TGTGCCAGCAGTTTATTCGGGACAGAATATGGCTACACCTTC
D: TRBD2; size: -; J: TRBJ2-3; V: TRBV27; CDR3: CASSLYTSGGVPDTQYF; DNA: TGTGCCAGCAGTTTATACACTAGCGGGGGGGTACCAGATACGCAGTATTTT
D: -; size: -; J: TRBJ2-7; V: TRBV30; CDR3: CAWSHGGEQYF; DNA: TGTGCCTGGAGCCACGGGGGCGAGCAGTACTTC
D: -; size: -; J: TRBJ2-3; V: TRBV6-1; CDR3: CASSEWGADTQYF; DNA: TGTGCCAGCAGTGAATGGGGCGCAGATACGCAGTATTTT
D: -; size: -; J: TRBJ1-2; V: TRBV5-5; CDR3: CASSLVGANYGYTF; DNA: TGTGCCAGCAGCTTGGTTGGGGCGAACTATGGCTACACCTTC
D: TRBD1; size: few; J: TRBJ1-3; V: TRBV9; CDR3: CASSVTTGAGNTIYF; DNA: TGTGCCAGCAGCGTTACTACAGGGGCAGGAAACACCATATATTTT
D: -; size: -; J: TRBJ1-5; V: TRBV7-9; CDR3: CASSGGGPNQPQHF; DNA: TGTGCCAGCAGCGGGGGGGGCCCCAATCAGCCCCAGCATTTT